This TCR beta chain was profiled in a study of response to subunit inactivated influenza vaccine. This CDR3 contains 13 residues. The germline V and J ends were trimmed by 0 bases and 5 bases, with 7 bases remaining between them. Germline V gene sequence: CDR1 SGHAT, CDR2 FQNNGV. TCRdb analysed the RT-PCR reads with MiXCR anew, one entry per CDR3 protein. The data show approximately 680,000 distinct CDR3 sequences, about 15% seen once. The clonotype comes from a man aged 45 to 65 who received an inactivated influenza vaccine. J is TRBJ2-5 and V is TRBV11-2; D gene unclear. The sample was PBMCs from blood, taken roughly 12 days after vaccination. CDR3 in amino acids: CASSLELVETQYF. For the CDR3, the DNA is TGTGCCAGCAGCTTAGAGCTAGTGGAGACCCAGTACTTC.